This T cell receptor beta chain emerged from a study of T cells after yellow fever vaccination. Overall study: SMART-Seq v4 Ultra Low Input served to prepare low-cell-number fractions.

There are 17 residues in the CDR3. V was clipped by 3 bases and J by 2 bases, with 16 bases between them. Germline loops: CDR1 MNHEY, CDR2 SMNVEV (reference sequence). This clonotype has ten or more counts. TCRdb called the 5' RACE reads again in MiXCR, with one record for every CDR3 protein. The sample lists some 250,000 distinct CDR3 sequences, 6.9% occurring once. The receptor's source is a man aged 30 to 39 who received the YFV17D yellow fever vaccine. The material was CD4+ T cells sorted from PBMCs, obtained 15 days after the yellow fever booster vaccination. The chain has TRBV27 and TRBJ2-2; D assignment may be TRBD1 or TRBD2 (5 bases each). This CDR3 is CASSFSTGRFNTGELFF. In nucleotides, the CDR3 is TGTGCCAGCAGTTTCTCCACGGGACGGTTCAACACCGGGGAGCTGTTTTTT.